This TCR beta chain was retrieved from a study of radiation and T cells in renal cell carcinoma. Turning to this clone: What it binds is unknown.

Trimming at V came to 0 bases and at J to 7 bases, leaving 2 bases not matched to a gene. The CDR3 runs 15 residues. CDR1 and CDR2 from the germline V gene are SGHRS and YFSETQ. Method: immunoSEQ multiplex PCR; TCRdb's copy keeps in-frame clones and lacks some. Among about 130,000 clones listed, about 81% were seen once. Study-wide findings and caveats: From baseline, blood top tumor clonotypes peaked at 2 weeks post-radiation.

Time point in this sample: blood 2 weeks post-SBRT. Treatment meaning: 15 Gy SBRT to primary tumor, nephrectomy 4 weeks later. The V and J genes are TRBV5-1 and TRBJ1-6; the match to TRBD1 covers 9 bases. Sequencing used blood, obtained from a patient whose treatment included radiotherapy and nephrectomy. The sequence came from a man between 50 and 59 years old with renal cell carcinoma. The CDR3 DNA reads TGCGCCAGCAGCTTGGAACAGGGGGCGAATTCACCCCTCCACTTT. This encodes CASSLEQGANSPLHF. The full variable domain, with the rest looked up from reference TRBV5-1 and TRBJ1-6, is KAGVTQTPRYLIKTRGQQVTLSCSPISGHRSVSWYQQTPGQGLQFLFEYFSETQRNKGNFPGRFSGRQFSNSRSEMNVSTLELGDSALYLCASSLEQGANSPLHFGNGTRLTVT.